The clone carrying this T cell receptor beta chain turned up a few times. TCRdb re-called the 5' RACE reads with MiXCR, one entry per CDR3 protein. Of 170,000 or so distinct CDR3 sequences listed, 20% to 25% are singletons. The V gene's germline CDR1 is MGHRA and CDR2 YSYEKL. The CDR3 loop spans 14 amino acids. V trimming: 3 bases; J trimming: 6 bases; junction bases outside the gene matches: 5. The record originates from a study of T-cell memory formation after mild COVID-19. The material sequenced was PBMCs or a T cell subset sorted from them (not recorded which). The rearrangement links TRBV4-1 to TRBJ1-1, with TRBD1 identical over 9 bases. The sequence came from an adult woman who had mild COVID-19 (a few samples of this study predate the infection). Cell type and time point are not known. The CDR3 here is CASSQMDRGPEAFF. The CDR3 region has the DNA TGCGCCAGCAGCCAGATGGACAGGGGCCCTGAAGCTTTCTTT.